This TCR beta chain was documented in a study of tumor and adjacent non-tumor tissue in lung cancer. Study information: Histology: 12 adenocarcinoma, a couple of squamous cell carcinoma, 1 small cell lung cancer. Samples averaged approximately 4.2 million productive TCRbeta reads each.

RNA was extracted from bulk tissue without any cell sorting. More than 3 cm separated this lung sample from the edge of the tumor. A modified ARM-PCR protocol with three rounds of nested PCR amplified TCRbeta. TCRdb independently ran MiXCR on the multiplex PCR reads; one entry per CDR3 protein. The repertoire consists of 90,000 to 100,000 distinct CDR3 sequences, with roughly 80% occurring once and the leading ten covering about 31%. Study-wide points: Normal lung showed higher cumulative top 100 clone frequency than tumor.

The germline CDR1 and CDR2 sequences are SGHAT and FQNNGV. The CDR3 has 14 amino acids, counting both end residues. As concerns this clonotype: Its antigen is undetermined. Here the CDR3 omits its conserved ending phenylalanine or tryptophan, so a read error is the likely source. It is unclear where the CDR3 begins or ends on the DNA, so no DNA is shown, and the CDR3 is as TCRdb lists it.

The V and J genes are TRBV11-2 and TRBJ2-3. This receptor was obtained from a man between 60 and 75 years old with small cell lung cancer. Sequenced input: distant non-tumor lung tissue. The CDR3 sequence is CASSLDFLSEARYY.